This TCR beta chain was retrieved from a study of cytomegalovirus exposure and HLA in healthy donors. Per the germline V gene, CDR1 is MNHNS and CDR2 is SASEGT. V gave up 0 bases and J gave up 6 bases, with 7 bases separating them. The CDR3 extends over 13 amino acids. PCR was performed using 60 Vbeta and 13 Jbeta primers. This table comes from immunoSEQ multiplex PCR, and its TCRdb copy is limited to in-frame clones, with some not included. The repertoire includes 160,000 or so clones, more than 60% of them detected once, and under 1.5% sits in the top ten. V gene TRBV6-1 combines with J gene TRBJ2-3, with D possibly TRBD1 on 5 matching bases. Material for sequencing was PBMCs. The TCR comes from a woman aged 25 to 39 in good health and CMV-seronegative. The CDR3 region has the DNA TGTGCCAGCAGTGAAGCGGGGCCCGATACGCAGTATTTT. Translating it yields CASSEAGPDTQYF.